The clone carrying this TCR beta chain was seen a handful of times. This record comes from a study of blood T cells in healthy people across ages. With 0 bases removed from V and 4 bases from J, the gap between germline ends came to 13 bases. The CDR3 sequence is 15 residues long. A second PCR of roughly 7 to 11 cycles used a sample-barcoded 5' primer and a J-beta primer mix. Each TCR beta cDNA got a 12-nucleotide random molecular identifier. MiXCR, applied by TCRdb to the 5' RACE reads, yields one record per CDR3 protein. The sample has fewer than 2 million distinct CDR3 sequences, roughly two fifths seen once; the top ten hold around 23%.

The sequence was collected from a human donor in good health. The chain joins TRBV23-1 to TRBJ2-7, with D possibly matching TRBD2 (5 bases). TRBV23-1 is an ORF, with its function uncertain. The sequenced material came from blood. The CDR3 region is CASSQSTSEDYEQYF. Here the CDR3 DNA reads TGCGCCAGCAGTCAATCGACATCGGAGGATTACGAGCAGTACTTC.